Listed here are 9 T cell receptor beta chains from one sample, sequenced in a study of blood T cell repertoires in COVID-19. Profiled with immunoSEQ multiplex PCR; TCRdb holds only in-frame clones, not every one. The repertoire holds about 330,000 clones, with nearly 90% as singletons. What was sequenced was PBMCs or T cells enriched from blood (not recorded which). The source is a woman aged 30 to 39 who had recovered from COVID-19.

CDR3 DNA: TGTGCCAGCAGCTTTCGGGGTTATGGCTACACCTTC. Protein product: CASSFRGYGYTF. This sequence joins TRBV7-2 and TRBJ1-2, with D unresolved. Trimming shortened V by 3 bases and J by 5 bases, and 7 bases separated the two germline ends. The CDR3 spans 12 residues. Per the germline V gene, CDR1 is SGHTA and CDR2 is FQGNSA.

This chain connects TRBV6-4 to TRBJ2-1; 10 nucleotides agree with TRBD2. Trimming removed 6 bases from V and 5 bases from J; junction bases left unmatched: 4. This CDR3 spans 14 amino acids. Germline lookup yields CDR1 MRHNA and CDR2 SNTAGT. CDR3 loop: CASSERGGHNEQFF. Here the CDR3 DNA reads TGTGCCAGCAGCGAGCGGGGGGGCCACAATGAGCAGTTCTTC.

This chain joins TRBV29-1 and TRBJ2-2; possibly TRBD2 for D (6 bases). The CDR3 is made up of 18 amino acids. Per germline, CDR1 SQVTM and CDR2 ANQGSEA. The V and J ends lost 6 bases and 0 bases respectively, with 23 bases between them. The CDR3 region has the DNA TGCAGCGTACTTCTAAGGGACTTCCAAGAATCGAACACCGGGGAGCTGTTTTTT. Translated: CSVLLRDFQESNTGELFF.

This clone was seen just once. The V call is TRBV11-2, the J call TRBJ2-1; TRBD2 might be the D (6 bases). V dropped 5 bases and J dropped 3 bases, with 11 bases sitting between them. CDR3 length: 14 amino acids. The V gene's germline CDR1 is SGHAT and CDR2 FQNNGV. The CDR3, as DNA: TGTGCCAGCAGCCAAGGGACTGGCTACAATGAGCAGTTCTTC. It encodes CASSQGTGYNEQFF.

The genes are TRBV29-1 and TRBJ1-1; 8 nucleotides match TRBD1. The V segment lost 6 bases and the J segment 0 bases; nucleotides outside the gene matches: 9. This CDR3 is built from 15 residues. Germline assignment: CDR1 SQVTM and CDR2 ANQGSEA. The CDR3 sequence: CSVVRQGPMNTEAFF. CDR3 nucleotides: TGCAGCGTGGTCCGACAGGGGCCAATGAACACTGAAGCTTTCTTT.

The chain uses TRBV27 and TRBJ1-2, with a possible D match to TRBD1 (6 bases). The ends were cut back, 6 bases at V and 4 bases at J, with 12 bases in the middle. Germline V gene data show CDR1 as MNHEY and CDR2 as SMNVEV (reference sequence). This CDR3 region has 13 residues. The CDR3 reads CASSEGGGYGYTF. The CDR3 bases are TGTGCCAGCAGCGAGGGGGGGGGCTATGGCTACACCTTC.

The CDR3 loop is CASSVTALSVAQSYTF. The CDR3 bases are TGTGCCAGCAGCGTCACTGCATTGTCGGTAGCGCAGAGCTACACCTTC. The rearrangement uses TRBV9 and TRBJ1-2; D remains unclear. V lost 2 bases and J 9 bases, leaving 23 bases between the germline ends. CDR1 and CDR2 from the germline V gene are SGDLS and YYNGEE. The CDR3 length is 16 residues.

V gene TRBV4-1 combines with J gene TRBJ2-2; no reliable D call. Trimming shortened V by 3 bases and J by 6 bases, and 11 bases separated the two germline ends. In germline, CDR1 is MGHRA, CDR2 YSYEKL. This CDR3 region has 14 residues. The CDR3 DNA is TGCGCCAGCAGCCAGGCCCCCGCGGCCGGGGAGCTGTTTTTT. As protein: CASSQAPAAGELFF.

The CDR3 coding sequence is TGTGCCAGTAGCAAGGACAGGTACGAGCAGTACTTC. Protein product: CASSKDRYEQYF. The V gene is TRBV19, the J gene TRBJ2-7; TRBD1 aligns across 7 bases. Per germline, CDR1 LNHDA and CDR2 SQIVND (reference sequence). This CDR3 contains 12 residues. V shed 6 bases and J 4 bases; nucleotides not matched to a gene: 3.